The clone carrying this T cell receptor beta chain is a singleton in its sample. Its antigen remains unidentified. A multiplex PCR was run with 60 Vbeta primers and 13 Jbeta primers. Clones were read by immunoSEQ multiplex PCR, and TCRdb kept only the in-frame ones, dropping some. Of 90,000 to 140,000 clones listed, about 80% are singletons. This sample is part of a study of cytomegalovirus exposure and HLA in healthy donors. Notes on the study in general: In vitro work confirmed that a few CMV-associated chains recognize CMV antigens. Cytomegalovirus status was reportedly diagnosed by the classifier with high specificity and sensitivity.

Germline-derived CDR1 and CDR2 are KGHSH and LQKENI. Trimming cost V 1 base and J 2 bases, with 6 bases left between them. The CDR3 totals 14 residues. The clonotype originates from a man aged 25-40 years in good health and CMV-seronegative. The J gene is TRBJ1-5, the V gene TRBV18, with D hard to call. The sequenced sample consisted of PBMCs. The CDR3 here is CASSPQRGNQPQHF. The CDR3 DNA reads as TGTGCCAGCTCACCACAGCGAGGCAATCAGCCCCAGCATTTT.